This record concerns one T cell receptor beta chain sequence. The target antigen is unknown. This record belongs to a study of cytomegalovirus exposure and HLA in healthy donors. The PCR was carried out with 60 Vbeta primers and 13 Jbeta primers. Authors' methods: Later analysis identified 88 million or so unique TCR beta chains, about 12 million shared. The data were produced by immunoSEQ multiplex PCR, yet TCRdb's version contains in-frame clones alone and is incomplete. Clone size and V and J calls were adopted from that table, with D and trimming inferred from the DNA. This sample has around 300,000 clones, with under 80% found just once. Study outcomes and limitations: HLA alleles showed associations with approximately 15,000 TCR beta sequences in a later analysis, at a 0.05 false discovery rate. V- and J-gene trimming in TCR beta was tied to a missense DCLRE1C variant by an analysis performed later.

Germline CDR1 and CDR2: SGHRS and YFSETQ. The CDR3 spans 17 residues. V lost 0 bases, J lost 6 bases, and 9 bases stayed unmatched. The receptor comes from a female donor in good health and CMV-seronegative. The chain combines TRBV5-1 with TRBJ2-3, with 11 positions matching TRBD1. The sample comprised PBMCs. The CDR3 region has the DNA TGCGCCAGCAGCTTGGACGGACAGGGGGCTAGGGGGGATACGCAGTATTTT. This codes for CASSLDGQGARGDTQYF. Together with reference TRBV5-1 and TRBJ2-3, the CDR3 gives the full variable domain: KAGVTQTPRYLIKTRGQQVTLSCSPISGHRSVSWYQQTPGQGLQFLFEYFSETQRNKGNFPGRFSGRQFSNSRSEMNVSTLELGDSALYLCASSLDGQGARGDTQYFGPGTRLTVL.